This TCR beta chain was recorded in a study of blood T cell repertoires in COVID-19. Background on the study: The United States, Italy and Spain were the sources of the acute and convalescent COVID-19 samples. PBMCs, B-cell-depleted T cells, or T cells provided the cDNA or gDNA that made up the material.

In the original workflow: Researchers report that nucleated cell counts were estimated from reference gene primer amplification. Produced via immunoSEQ multiplex PCR; TCRdb's table is partial and in-frame only. V, J and clone size are those of that table, while D and trimming were read from the DNA. The sample lists some 170,000 clones; 60% to 85% were seen once. V lost 6 bases and J lost 2; bases outside the gene matches: 14. The CDR3 is 19 residues long. CDR1 and CDR2 (germline): LGHNT, FRNRAP. Sequencing was done on a sample of peripheral blood. The chain carries TRBV12-5 and TRBJ2-1; TRBD2 agrees at 12 bases. This sequence originates from a man in his 60s with acute or convalescent COVID-19. CDR3: CASGRRASGGAGTYNEQFF. As DNA, the CDR3 is TGTGCTAGTGGACGCCGGGCTAGCGGGGGGGCAGGGACCTACAATGAGCAGTTCTTC.